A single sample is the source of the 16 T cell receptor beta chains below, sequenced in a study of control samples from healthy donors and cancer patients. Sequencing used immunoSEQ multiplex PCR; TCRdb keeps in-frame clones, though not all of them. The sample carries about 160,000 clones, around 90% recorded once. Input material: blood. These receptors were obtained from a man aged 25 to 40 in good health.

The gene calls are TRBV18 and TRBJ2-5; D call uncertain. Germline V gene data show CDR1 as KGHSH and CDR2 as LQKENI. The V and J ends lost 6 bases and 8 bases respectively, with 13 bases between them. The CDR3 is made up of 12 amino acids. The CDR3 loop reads CASSNELGTQYF. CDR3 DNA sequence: TGTGCCAGCTCTAACGAGCTCGGAACCCAGTACTTC.

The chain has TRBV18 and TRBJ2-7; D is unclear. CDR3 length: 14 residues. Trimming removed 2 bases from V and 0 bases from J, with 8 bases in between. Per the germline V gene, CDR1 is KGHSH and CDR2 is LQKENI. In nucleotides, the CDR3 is TGTGCCAGCTCACCAGAAGGCGCCTCCTACGAGCAGTACTTC. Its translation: CASSPEGASYEQYF.

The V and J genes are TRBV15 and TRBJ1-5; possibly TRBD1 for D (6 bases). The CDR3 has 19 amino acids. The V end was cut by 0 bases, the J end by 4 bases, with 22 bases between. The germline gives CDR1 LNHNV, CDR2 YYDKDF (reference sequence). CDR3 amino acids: CATSRDPGGQARPNQPQHF. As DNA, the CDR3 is TGTGCCACCAGCAGAGATCCCGGGGGGCAGGCGAGACCAAATCAGCCCCAGCATTTT.

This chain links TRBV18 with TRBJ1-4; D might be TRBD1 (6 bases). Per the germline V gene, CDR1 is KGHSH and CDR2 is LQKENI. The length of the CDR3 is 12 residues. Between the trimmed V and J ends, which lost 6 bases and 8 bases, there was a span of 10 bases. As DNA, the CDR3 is TGTGCCAGCTCGGGGGCGCCCGAAAAACTGTTTTTT. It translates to CASSGAPEKLFF.

CDR3 region: CASRWSHGELFF. The CDR3 region has the DNA TGTGCCAGCAGATGGAGTCACGGGGAGCTGTTTTTT. V gene TRBV6-5 combines with J gene TRBJ2-2; D is unresolved. Trimming stripped 6 bases from V and 7 bases from J, with 9 bases between. Germline assignment: CDR1 MNHEY and CDR2 SVGAGI. This CDR3 comprises 12 residues.

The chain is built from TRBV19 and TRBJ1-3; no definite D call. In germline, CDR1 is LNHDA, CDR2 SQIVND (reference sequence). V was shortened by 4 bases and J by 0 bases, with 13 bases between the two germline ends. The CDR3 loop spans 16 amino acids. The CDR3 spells CASSTRRASSGNTIYF. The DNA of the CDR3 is TGTGCCAGTAGTACGCGACGGGCCAGCTCTGGAAACACCATATATTTT.

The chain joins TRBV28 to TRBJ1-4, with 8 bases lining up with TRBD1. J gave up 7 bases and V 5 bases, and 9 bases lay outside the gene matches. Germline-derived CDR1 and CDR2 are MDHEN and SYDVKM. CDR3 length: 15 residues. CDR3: CASSPFTGGLEKLFF. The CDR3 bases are TGTGCCAGCAGTCCTTTTACAGGGGGACTTGAAAAACTGTTTTTT.

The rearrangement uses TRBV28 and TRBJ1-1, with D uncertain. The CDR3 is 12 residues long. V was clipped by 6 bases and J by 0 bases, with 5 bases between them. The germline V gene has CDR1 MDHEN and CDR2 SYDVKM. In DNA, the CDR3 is TGTGCCAGCAGGATTCTGAACACTGAAGCTTTCTTT. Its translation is CASRILNTEAFF.

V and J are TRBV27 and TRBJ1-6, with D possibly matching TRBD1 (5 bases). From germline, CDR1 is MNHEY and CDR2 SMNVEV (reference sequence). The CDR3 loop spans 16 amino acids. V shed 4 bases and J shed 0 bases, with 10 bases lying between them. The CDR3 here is CASSWGILSYNSPLHF. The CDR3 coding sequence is TGTGCCAGCAGTTGGGGCATTCTCTCCTATAATTCACCCCTCCACTTT.

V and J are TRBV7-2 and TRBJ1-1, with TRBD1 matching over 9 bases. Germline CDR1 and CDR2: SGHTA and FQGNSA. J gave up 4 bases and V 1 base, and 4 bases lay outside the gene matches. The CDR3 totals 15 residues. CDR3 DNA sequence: TGTGCCAGCAGCTTAGAGGGGACAGGGACCACTGAAGCTTTCTTT. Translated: CASSLEGTGTTEAFF.

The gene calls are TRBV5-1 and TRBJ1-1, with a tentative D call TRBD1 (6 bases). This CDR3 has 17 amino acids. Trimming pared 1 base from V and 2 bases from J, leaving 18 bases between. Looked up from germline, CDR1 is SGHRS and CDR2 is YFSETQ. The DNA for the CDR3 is TGCGCCAGCAGCTTGTTGGGGACATCACCCTTTAACACTGAAGCTTTCTTT. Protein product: CASSLLGTSPFNTEAFF.

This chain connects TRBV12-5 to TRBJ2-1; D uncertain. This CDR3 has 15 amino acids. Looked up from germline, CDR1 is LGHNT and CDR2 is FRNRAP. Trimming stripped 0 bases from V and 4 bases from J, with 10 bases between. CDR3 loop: CASGLVRDLYNEQFF. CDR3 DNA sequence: TGTGCTAGTGGTTTGGTACGAGACCTTTACAATGAGCAGTTCTTC. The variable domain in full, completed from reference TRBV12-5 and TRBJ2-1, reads DARVTQTPRHKVTEMGQEVTMRCQPILGHNTVFWYRQTMMQGLELLAYFRNRAPLDDSGMPKDRFSAEMPDATLATLKIQPSEPRDSAVYFCASGLVRDLYNEQFFGPGTRLTVL.

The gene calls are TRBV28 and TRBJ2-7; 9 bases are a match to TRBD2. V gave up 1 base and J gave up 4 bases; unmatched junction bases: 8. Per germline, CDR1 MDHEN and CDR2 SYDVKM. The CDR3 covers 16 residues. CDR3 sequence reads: CASSLSKRLAEYEQYF. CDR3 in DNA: TGTGCCAGCAGTTTATCCAAGAGACTAGCGGAATACGAGCAGTACTTC.

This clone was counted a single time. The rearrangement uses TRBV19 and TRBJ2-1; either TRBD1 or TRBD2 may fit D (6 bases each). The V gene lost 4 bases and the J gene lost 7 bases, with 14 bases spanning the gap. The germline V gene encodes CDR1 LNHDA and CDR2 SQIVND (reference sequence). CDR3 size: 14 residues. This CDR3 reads CASSTGAQGNEQFF. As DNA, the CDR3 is TGTGCCAGTAGTACGGGGGCCCAGGGGAATGAGCAGTTCTTC. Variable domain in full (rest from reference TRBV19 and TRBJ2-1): DGGITQSPKYLFRKEGQNVTLSCEQNLNHDAMYWYRQDPGQGLRLIYYSQIVNDFQKGDIAEGYSVSREKKESFPLTVTSAQKNPTAFYLCASSTGAQGNEQFFGPGTRLTVL.

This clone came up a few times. The CDR3 nucleotides are TGTGCCAGCAGCGCGACAGTGAATCAGCCCCAGCATTTT. Amino acid sequence: CASSATVNQPQHF. The rearrangement links TRBV7-3 to TRBJ1-5; the D gene is possibly TRBD1 (5 bases). Germline CDR1 SGHTA, CDR2 FQGTGA. There are 13 residues in the CDR3. The germline V and J ends were trimmed by 5 bases and 4 bases, with 9 bases remaining between them.

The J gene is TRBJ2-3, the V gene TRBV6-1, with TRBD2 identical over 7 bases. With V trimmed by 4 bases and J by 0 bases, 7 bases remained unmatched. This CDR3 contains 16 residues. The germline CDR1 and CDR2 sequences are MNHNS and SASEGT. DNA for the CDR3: TGTGCCAGCAGTGCAGGACTAGACCCTAGCACAGATACGCAGTATTTT. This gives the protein CASSAGLDPSTDTQYF.